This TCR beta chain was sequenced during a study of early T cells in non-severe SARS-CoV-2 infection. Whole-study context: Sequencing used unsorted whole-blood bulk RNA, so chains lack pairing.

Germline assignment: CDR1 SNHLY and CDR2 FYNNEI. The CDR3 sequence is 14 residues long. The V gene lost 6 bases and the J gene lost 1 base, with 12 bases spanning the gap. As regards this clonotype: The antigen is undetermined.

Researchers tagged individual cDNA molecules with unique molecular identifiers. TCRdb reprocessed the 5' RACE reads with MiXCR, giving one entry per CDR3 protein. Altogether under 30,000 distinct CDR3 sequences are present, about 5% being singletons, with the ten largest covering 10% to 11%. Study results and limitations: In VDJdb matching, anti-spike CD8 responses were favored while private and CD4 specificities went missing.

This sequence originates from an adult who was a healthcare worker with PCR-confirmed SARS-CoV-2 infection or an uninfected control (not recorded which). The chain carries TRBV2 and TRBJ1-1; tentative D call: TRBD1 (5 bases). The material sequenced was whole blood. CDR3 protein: CASSWGGGNTEAFF. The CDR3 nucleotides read TGTGCCAGCAGCTGGGGGGGAGGGAACACTGAAGCTTTCTTT.